The 2 T cell receptor beta chains below all came from one sample that was sequenced in a study of cytomegalovirus exposure and HLA in healthy donors. PCR primers comprised 60 Vbeta and 13 Jbeta primers. The method was immunoSEQ multiplex PCR; TCRdb's version includes in-frame clones alone and lacks a portion of them. The sample lists more than 110,000 clones; 8.5% to 10% were seen once. Source material: PBMCs. These receptors all stem from a man aged 50-59 years in good health and CMV-seronegative.

The J gene is TRBJ2-2, the V gene TRBV29-1; possible D gene TRBD2, 5 bases. V was pared by 4 bases and J by 4 bases, with 10 bases between. Germline CDR1 and CDR2: SQVTM and ANQGSEA. This CDR3 has 13 residues. For the CDR3, the DNA is TGCAGCGTTGTACCGGCGGGCACCGGGGAGCTGTTTTTT. Its translation: CSVVPAGTGELFF.

This clone was seen a few times. The chain has TRBV7-9 and TRBJ2-5; the match to TRBD1 covers 9 bases. J gave up 4 bases and V 2 bases, and 8 bases lay outside the gene matches. There are 16 residues in the CDR3. Germline values: CDR1 SEHNR, CDR2 FQNEAQ (reference sequence). The CDR3 DNA is TGTGCCAGCAGCTTAAGGGGACAGGGTCGTACAGAGACCCAGTACTTC. This sequence encodes CASSLRGQGRTETQYF.